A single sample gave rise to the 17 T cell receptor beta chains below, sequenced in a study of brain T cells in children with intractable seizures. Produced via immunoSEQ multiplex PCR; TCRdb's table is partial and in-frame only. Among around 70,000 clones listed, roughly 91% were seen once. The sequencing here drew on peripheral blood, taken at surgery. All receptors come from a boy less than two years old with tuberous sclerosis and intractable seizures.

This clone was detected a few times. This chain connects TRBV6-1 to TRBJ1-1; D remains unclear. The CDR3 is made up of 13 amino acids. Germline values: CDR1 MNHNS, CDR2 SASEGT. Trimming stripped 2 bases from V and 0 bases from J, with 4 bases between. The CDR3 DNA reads TGTGCCAGCAGTGAATGGTTGAACACTGAAGCTTTCTTT. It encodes CASSEWLNTEAFF.

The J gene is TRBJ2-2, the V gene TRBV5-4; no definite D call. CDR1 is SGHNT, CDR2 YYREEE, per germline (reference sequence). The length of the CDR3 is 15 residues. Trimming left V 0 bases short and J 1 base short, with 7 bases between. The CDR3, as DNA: TGTGCCAGCAGCTTGGATCGGCAGAACACCGGGGAGCTGTTTTTT. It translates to CASSLDRQNTGELFF.

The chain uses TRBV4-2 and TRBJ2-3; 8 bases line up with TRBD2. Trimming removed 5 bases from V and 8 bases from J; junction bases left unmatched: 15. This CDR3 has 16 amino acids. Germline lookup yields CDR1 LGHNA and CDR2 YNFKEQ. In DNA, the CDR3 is TGTGCCAGCAGCTCTCGAGGGAGCGGGAGATGGGGTACGCAGTATTTT. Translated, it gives CASSSRGSGRWGTQYF.

The CDR3 region is CASSQGTSGIDEQFF. The CDR3 nucleotides are TGTGCCAGCAGCCAAGGGACTAGCGGGATCGATGAGCAGTTCTTC. The chain recombines TRBV3-1 (or the pseudogene TRBV3-2) with TRBJ2-1; 12 bases agree with TRBD2. This CDR3 comprises 15 residues. V gave up 1 base and J gave up 8 bases; unmatched junction bases: 3. Germline CDR1 LGHDT, CDR2 YNNKEL (reference sequence).

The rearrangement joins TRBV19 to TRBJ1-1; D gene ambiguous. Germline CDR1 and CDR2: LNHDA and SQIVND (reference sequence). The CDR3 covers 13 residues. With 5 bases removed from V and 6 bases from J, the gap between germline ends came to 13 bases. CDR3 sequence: CASSPRMSAEAFF. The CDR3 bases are TGTGCCAGTAGTCCCCGGATGTCTGCTGAAGCTTTCTTT.

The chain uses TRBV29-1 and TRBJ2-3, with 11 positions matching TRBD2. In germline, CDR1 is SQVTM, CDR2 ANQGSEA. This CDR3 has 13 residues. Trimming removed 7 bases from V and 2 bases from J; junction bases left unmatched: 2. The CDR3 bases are TGCAGCGAACTAGCGGGGGACACAGATACGCAGTATTTT. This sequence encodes CSELAGDTDTQYF.

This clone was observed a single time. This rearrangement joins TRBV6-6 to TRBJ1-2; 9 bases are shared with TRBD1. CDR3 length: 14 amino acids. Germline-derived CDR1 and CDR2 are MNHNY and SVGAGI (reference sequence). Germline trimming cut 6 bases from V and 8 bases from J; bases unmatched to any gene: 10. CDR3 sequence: CASRTRDRDYGYTF. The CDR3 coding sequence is TGTGCCAGCAGAACAAGGGACAGGGATTACGGCTACACCTTC.

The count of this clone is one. DNA for the CDR3: TGTGCCAGCAGCGTAGTACCCCGTGCAAGCTCCTACAATGAGCAGTTCTTC. Its protein product is CASSVVPRASSYNEQFF. The chain combines TRBV9 with TRBJ2-1; no clear D. The CDR3 is made up of 17 amino acids. The V gene lost 0 bases and the J gene lost 0 bases, with 13 bases spanning the gap. Germline loops: CDR1 SGDLS, CDR2 YYNGEE.

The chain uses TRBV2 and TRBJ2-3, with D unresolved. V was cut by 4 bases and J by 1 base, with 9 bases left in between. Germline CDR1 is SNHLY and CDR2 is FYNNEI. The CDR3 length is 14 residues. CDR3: CASSGLVGTDTQYF. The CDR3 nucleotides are TGTGCCAGCAGTGGACTCGTGGGCACAGATACGCAGTATTTT.

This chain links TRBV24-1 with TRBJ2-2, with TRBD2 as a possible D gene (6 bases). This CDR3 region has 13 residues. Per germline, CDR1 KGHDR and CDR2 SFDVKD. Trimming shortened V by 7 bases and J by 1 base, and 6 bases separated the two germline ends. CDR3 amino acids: CATRGGNTGELFF. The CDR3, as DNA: TGTGCCACCAGGGGGGGGAACACCGGGGAGCTGTTTTTT.

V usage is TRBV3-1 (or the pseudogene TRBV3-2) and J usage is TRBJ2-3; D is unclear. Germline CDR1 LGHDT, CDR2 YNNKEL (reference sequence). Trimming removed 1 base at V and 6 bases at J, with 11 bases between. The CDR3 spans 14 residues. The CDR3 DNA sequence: TGTGCCAGCAGCCAAGCCCCTAGTAGCGATACGCAGTATTTT. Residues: CASSQAPSSDTQYF.

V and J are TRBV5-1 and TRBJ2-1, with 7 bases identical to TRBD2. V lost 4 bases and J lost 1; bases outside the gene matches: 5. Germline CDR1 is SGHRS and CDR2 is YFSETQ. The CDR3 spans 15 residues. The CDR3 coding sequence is TGCGCCAGCAGCGACTCGGGGGGATCCTACAATGAGCAGTTCTTC. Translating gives CASSDSGGSYNEQFF.

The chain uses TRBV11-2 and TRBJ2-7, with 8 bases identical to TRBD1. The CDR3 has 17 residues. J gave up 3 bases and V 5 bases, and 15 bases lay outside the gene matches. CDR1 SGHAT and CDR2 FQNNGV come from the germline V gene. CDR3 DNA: TGTGCCAGCAGCCCGAAGCTGGGACAGGCCAAAGTCTACGAGCAGTACTTC. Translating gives CASSPKLGQAKVYEQYF.

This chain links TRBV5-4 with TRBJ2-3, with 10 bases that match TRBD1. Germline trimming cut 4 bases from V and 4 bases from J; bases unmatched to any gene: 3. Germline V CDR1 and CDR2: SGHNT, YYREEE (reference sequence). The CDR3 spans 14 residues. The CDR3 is CASSPGTGADTQYF. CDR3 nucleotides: TGTGCCAGCAGCCCCGGGACAGGGGCAGATACGCAGTATTTT. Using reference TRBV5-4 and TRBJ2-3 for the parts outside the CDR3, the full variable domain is ETGVTQSPTHLIKTRGQQVTLRCSSQSGHNTVSWYQQALGQGPQFIFQYYREEENGRGNFPPRFSGLQFPNYSSELNVNALELDDSALYLCASSPGTGADTQYFGPGTRLTVL.

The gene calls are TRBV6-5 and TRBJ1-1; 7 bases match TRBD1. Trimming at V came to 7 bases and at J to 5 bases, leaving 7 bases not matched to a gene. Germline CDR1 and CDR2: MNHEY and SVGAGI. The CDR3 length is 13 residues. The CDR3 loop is CASIRGQDTEAFF. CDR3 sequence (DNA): TGTGCCAGCATCCGAGGACAGGATACTGAAGCTTTCTTT.

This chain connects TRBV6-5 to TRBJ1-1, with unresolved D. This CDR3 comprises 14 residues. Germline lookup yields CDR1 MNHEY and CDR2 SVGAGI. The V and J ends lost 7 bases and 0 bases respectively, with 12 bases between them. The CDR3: CASTLIRVNTEAFF. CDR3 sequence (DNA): TGTGCCAGCACCCTCATTAGGGTGAACACTGAAGCTTTCTTT.

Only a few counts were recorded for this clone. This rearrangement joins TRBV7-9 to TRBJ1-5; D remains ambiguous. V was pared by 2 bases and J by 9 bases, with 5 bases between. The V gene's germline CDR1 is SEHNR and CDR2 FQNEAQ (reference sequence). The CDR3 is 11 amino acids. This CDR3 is CASSLSGPQHF. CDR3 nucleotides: TGTGCCAGCAGCTTATCTGGGCCCCAGCATTTT.